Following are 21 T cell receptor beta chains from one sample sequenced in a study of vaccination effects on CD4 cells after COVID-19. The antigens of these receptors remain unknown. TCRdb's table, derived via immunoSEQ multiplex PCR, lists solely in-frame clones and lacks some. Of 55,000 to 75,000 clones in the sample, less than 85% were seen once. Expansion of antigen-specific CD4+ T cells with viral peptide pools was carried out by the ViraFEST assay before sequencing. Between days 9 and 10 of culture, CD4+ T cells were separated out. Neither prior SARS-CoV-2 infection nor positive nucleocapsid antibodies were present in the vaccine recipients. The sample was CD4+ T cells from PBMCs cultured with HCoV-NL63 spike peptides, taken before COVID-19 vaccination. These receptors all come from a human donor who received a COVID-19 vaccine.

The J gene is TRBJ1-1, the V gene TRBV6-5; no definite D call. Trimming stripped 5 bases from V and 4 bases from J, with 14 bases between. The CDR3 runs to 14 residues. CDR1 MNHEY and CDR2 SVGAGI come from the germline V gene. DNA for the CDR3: TGTGCCAGCAGTCCACCTTGGGGAGGCACTGAAGCTTTCTTT. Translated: CASSPPWGGTEAFF.

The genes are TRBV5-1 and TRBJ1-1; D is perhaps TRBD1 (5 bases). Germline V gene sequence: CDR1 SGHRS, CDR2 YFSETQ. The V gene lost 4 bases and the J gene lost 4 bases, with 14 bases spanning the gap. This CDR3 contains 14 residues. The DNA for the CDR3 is TGCGCCAGCAGCAAGCTTGGGGGGACCACTGAAGCTTTCTTT. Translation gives CASSKLGGTTEAFF.

CDR3 residues: CASSQGLAGITDTQYF. The CDR3 DNA reads TGTGCCAGCAGCCAAGGGTTAGCGGGGATCACAGATACGCAGTATTTT. V gene TRBV14 combines with J gene TRBJ2-3; 8 bases are shared with TRBD2. The germline V gene encodes CDR1 SGHDN and CDR2 FVKESK. CDR3 length: 16 residues. V gave up 1 base and J gave up 2 bases; unmatched junction bases: 5. Variable domain in full (rest from reference TRBV14 and TRBJ2-3): EAGVTQFPSHSVIEKGQTVTLRCDPISGHDNLYWYRRVMGKEIKFLLHFVKESKQDESGMPNNRFLAERTGGTYSTLKVQPAELEDSGVYFCASSQGLAGITDTQYFGPGTRLTVL.

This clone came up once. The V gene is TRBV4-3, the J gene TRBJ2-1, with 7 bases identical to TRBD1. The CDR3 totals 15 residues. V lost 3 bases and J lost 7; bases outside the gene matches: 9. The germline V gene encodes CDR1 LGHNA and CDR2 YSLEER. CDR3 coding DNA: TGCGCCAGCAGCCACGGGACAGAGCTAGGGAATGAGCAGTTCTTC. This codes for CASSHGTELGNEQFF.

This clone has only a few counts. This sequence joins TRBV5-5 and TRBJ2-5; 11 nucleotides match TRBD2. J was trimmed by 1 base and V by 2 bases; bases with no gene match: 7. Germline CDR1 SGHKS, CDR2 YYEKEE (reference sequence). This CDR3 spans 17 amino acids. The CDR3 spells CASSFPPGTSGQETQYF. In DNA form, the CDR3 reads TGTGCCAGCAGCTTCCCCCCCGGGACTAGCGGCCAAGAGACCCAGTACTTC.

The CDR3, as DNA: TGCGCCAGCAGCTTGGCCCCCCCAGTTACCTACAATGAGCAGTTCTTC. It codes for CASSLAPPVTYNEQFF. The chain employs TRBV5-1 and TRBJ2-1; D not resolved. The CDR3 loop spans 16 amino acids. From germline, CDR1 is SGHRS and CDR2 YFSETQ. Trimming cost V 0 bases and J 2 bases, with 12 bases left between them.

The DNA of the CDR3 is TGTGCCAGCAGCTACGGGGGAGACGATTCACCCCTCCACTTT. Residues: CASSYGGDDSPLHF. The chain links TRBV6-1 to TRBJ1-6; TRBD1 might be the D (5 bases). The CDR3 loop spans 14 amino acids. The germline V and J ends were trimmed by 6 bases and 8 bases, with 14 bases remaining between them. Germline V CDR1 and CDR2: MNHNS, SASEGT.

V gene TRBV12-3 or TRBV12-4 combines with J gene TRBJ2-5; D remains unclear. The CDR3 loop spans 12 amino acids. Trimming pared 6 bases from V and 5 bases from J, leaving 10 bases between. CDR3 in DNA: TGTGCCAGCAGCTACAACCCTGAGACCCAGTACTTC. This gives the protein CASSYNPETQYF.

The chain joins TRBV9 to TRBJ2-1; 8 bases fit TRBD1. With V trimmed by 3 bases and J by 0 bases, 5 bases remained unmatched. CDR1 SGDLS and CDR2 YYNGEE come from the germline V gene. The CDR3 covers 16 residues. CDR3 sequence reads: CASSEQGDGSYNEQFF. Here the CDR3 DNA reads TGTGCCAGCAGCGAACAGGGGGATGGCTCCTACAATGAGCAGTTCTTC.

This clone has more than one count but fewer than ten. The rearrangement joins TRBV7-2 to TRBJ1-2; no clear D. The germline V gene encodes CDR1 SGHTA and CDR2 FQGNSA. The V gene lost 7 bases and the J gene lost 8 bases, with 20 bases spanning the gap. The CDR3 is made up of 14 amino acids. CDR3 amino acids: CASTPWTESKGYTF. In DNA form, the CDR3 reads TGTGCCAGCACTCCTTGGACGGAATCAAAGGGCTACACCTTC.

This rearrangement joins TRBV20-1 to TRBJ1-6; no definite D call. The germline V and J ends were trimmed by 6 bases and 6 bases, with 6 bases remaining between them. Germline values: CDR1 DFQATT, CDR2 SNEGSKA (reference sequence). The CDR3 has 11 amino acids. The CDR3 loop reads CSAWGNSPLHF. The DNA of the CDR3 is TGCAGTGCCTGGGGTAATTCACCCCTCCACTTT.

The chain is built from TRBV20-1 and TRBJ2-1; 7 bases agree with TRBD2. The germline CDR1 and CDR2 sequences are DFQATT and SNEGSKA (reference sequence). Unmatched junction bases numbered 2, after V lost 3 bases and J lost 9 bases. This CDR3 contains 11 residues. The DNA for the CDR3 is TGCAGTGCTAGTGGGGGGGTTGAGCAGTTCTTC. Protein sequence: CSASGGVEQFF.

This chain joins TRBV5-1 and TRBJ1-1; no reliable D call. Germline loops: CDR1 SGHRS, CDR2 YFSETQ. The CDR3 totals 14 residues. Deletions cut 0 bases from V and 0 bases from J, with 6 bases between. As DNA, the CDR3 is TGCGCCAGCAGCTTGGGGACCATGAACACTGAAGCTTTCTTT. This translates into CASSLGTMNTEAFF.

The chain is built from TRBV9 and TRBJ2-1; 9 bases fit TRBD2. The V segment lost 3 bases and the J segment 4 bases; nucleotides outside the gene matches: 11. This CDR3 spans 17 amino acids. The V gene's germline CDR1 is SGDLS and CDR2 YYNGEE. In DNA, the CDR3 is TGTGCCAGCAGCGGAGAGGGCGGGGGGGTAATATACAATGAGCAGTTCTTC. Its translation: CASSGEGGGVIYNEQFF. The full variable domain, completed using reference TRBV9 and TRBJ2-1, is DSGVTQTPKHLITATGQRVTLRCSPRSGDLSVYWYQQSLDQGLQFLIQYYNGEERAKGNILERFSAQQFPDLHSELNLSSLELGDSALYFCASSGEGGGVIYNEQFFGPGTRLTVL.

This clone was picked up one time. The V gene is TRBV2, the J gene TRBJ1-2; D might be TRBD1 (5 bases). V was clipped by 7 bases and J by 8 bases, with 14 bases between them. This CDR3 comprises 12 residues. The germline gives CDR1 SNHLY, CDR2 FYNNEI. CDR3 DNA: TGTGCCAGCACTTTTATCGGGGGAGGCTACACCTTC. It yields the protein CASTFIGGGYTF.

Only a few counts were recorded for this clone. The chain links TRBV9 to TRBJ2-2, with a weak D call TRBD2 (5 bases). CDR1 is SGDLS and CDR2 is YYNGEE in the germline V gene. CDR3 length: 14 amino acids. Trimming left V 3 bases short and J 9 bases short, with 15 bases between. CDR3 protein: CASSEEVAERELFF. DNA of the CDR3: TGTGCCAGCAGCGAGGAGGTTGCGGAGCGGGAGCTGTTTTTT.

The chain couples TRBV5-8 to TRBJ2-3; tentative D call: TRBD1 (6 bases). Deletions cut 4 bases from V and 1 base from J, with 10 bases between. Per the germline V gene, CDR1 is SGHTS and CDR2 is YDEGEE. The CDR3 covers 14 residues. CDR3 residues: CASSLSGGTDTQYF. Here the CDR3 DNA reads TGTGCCAGCAGCCTATCAGGGGGCACAGATACGCAGTATTTT.

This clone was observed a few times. CDR3 coding DNA: TGTGCCAGCAGCTTAGTTACTAGCGGGGGCACAGATACGCAGTATTTT. It is translated as CASSLVTSGGTDTQYF. The chain uses TRBV7-9 and TRBJ2-3, with 10 nucleotides matching TRBD2. Germline V gene lookup returns CDR1 SEHNR and CDR2 FQNEAQ (reference sequence). The CDR3 runs 16 residues. V shed 1 base, J shed 1 base, and the junction held 2 bases outside the gene matches.

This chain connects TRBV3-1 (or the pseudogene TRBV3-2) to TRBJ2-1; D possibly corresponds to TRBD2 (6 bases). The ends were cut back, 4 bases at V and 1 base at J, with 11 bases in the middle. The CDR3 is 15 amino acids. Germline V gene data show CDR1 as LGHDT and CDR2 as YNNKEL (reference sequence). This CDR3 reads CASSRGAGSYNEQFF. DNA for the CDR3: TGTGCCAGCAGCCGCGGCGCGGGGTCCTACAATGAGCAGTTCTTC.

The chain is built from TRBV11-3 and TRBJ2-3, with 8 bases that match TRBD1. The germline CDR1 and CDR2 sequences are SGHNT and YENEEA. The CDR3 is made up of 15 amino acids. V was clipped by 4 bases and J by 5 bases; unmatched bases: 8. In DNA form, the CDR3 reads TGTGCCAGCAGCTCGACGACAGGGGCTAGAGATACGCAGTATTTT. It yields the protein CASSSTTGARDTQYF.

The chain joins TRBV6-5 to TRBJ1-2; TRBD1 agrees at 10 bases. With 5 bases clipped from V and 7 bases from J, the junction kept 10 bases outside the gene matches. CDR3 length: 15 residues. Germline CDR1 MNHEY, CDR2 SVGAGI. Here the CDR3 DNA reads TGTGCCAGCAGTCAACCGGGACAGGGGCTAGGTGGCTACACCTTC. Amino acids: CASSQPGQGLGGYTF.